This entry concerns a single TCR beta chain. Its antigen has not been determined. There are no base qualities to consult, and no much larger clone falls within one base. The sample is drawn from a study of cytomegalovirus exposure and HLA in healthy donors (dated by TCRdb to the late 2010s). Describing the broader study: An earlier analysis of roughly 500 of the donors reported over 250 Gb of sequence data and approximately 120 million unique TCR beta sequences obtained from approximately 180 million T cells. To predict cytomegalovirus infection status, the study combined high-throughput TCR immunosequencing, statistical association of individual TCRs with disease status, and machine learning. Among 398 genotyped donors of the cohort, an average of roughly 240,000 unique TCR beta nucleotide sequences were sequenced per donor, around a sixth of them non-productive. The study aimed to test whether signatures of past pathogen exposure could be identified by cataloging public T cell receptors. Both class I and class II loci were covered by HLA typing, at four-digit resolution. An early release covering 550 to 650 HLA-typed donors comprised roughly 300 gigabases of sequencing data and roughly 85 million unique TCR sequences. In a later analysis, previously published TCR beta repertoires from hundreds of donors were re-analyzed and high-resolution HLA genotyping was added so that TCR occurrence patterns could be studied. Donor age, sex, ethnicity and CMV serostatus were compiled together with the repertoire data. The study profiled the T cell repertoires of under 700 subjects by immunosequencing and related them to cytomegalovirus serostatus. In the later analysis, no new phenotypic data were used to find candidate immune exposures; instead, reliance was placed on TCR beta sequences and their occurrence across donors. Every repertoire in the discovery cohort had been generated on one and the same sequencing platform. The number of donors typed differed by locus, with about 629-640 for A, B, C, DRB1 and DQB1, more than 500 for DQA1, over 600 for DPA1, and 450 to 480 for DPB1. A later genetic analysis took genome-wide SNP genotypes for about 65% of the roughly 670 donors and used that subset as a discovery cohort. Of the roughly 390 genotyped donors, roughly 80% were placed in the genetic ancestry cluster associated with self-reported Caucasian donors. Besides the first cohort of some 670 subjects, a separate validation cohort made up of 90 to 150 different subjects was used. In an earlier analysis of roughly 540 of the donors, high-throughput TCR beta sequencing was used to judge whether each TCR beta V gene segment behaved as functional or pseudogenic. A handful of DR-DQ haplotypes were handled as single units for association and clustering because linkage in the cohort was strong. What the research found in general, with its limitations: In an earlier analysis of several hundred of the donors, most TCR beta V segments were observed in productive rearrangements about 87% or about 30% of the time, broadly matching IMGT annotations. The classifier was reported to diagnose cytomegalovirus status with high specificity and sensitivity in both the original cohort and the validation cohort. A cluster of highly shared sequence variants was judged likely to be a technical artifact of the sequencing pipeline. Three of the identified cytomegalovirus-associated TCR beta chains were confirmed in vitro to be specific for cytomegalovirus antigens. The 87-base-pair reads could not distinguish some IMGT-functional V segments, including TRBV6-2 and TRBV6-3, so those segments were excluded. Sequencing depth was assumed to be roughly uniform across donors in the presence/absence analyses, though that assumption may not hold. In a later analysis, HLA-associated TCR beta chains showed more clonal expansion and lower generation probabilities than non-associated chains that were equally common. A further reported finding was that TCR beta sequences accurately predicted the HLA-A and HLA-B alleles for most subjects in the first cohort. Correlated functional status among segregating V segments might be attributable to linkage disequilibrium, but an unknown experimental factor could not be ruled out. HLA typing was unavailable for some donors at each locus, so association tests used only the typed subset. V-gene and J-gene trimming of TCR beta chains was associated with a missense DCLRE1C variant in a later genetic analysis, and the association was replicated in an independent cohort. When HLA alleles, especially DR and DQ, strongly co-occurred, attributing TCR associations to individual alleles was difficult. A later analysis associated about 17,000 TCR beta sequences with specific HLA alleles at a false discovery rate of 0.05. The authors suggested that the approach could potentially be generalized to other disease states and immunological phenotypes. The earlier analysis of approximately 560 of the donors excluded fewer than 20 rarely observed V segments, including chromosome 9 orphons, because counts were too low. Most TCR sequences were seen in very few donors, while some public TCRs were found in many individuals. In a later analysis, several top co-occurrence clusters were reported to appear linked to parvovirus B19, influenza, CMV and Epstein-Barr virus. Only TCR beta chains were sequenced in this cohort, and the absence of alpha or paired-chain data limited detectable features. A total of fewer than 200 TCR beta chains were listed by the study as associated with cytomegalovirus. The only immune exposure information available for the cohort was CMV serostatus. Compared with the roughly 700-donor mean, donors in an Asian-associated ancestry cluster had fewer N-insertions in productive TCRs, according to a later genetic analysis. In a later analysis, most CMV-associated TCR beta chains were found to appear HLA-restricted, with HLA associations seemingly driven largely by CMV exposure. According to a later analysis, TCR association rates differed among HLA loci, with DRB1 alleles showing the most associated TCRs and HLA-C alleles showing the fewest.

V loses 0 bases at its end and J loses 4 bases; junction bases beyond the gene matches: 7. According to the germline V gene, CDR1 reads MRHNA and CDR2 reads SNTAGT. Counted from cysteine to phenylalanine, this CDR3 has 16 amino acids. The kept DNA is CDR3 alone, 48 bases in frame from the first base. The library was obtained by the immunoSEQ multiplex PCR assay. A mixture of 60 forward primers for TCR Vbeta segments and 13 reverse primers for TCR Jbeta segments was used in the multiplex PCR. Amplification of the CDR3 region of rearranged TCR beta genes was performed with a multiplex PCR assay on genomic DNA. Amplified TCR beta libraries were sequenced as 87-base-pair reads on the Illumina HiSeq System. In the source study's methods: A later analysis tallied roughly 80 million unique TCR beta chains across the 666 repertoires, and about 10 million of those chains were shared by two or more donors. Raw reads were error-corrected and collapsed into unique sequences with a nearest-neighbor algorithm that merged closely related sequences to remove PCR and sequencing errors. To assign V, D and J gene segments, CDR3 sequences were aligned to IMGT reference sequences. Each retained sequence needed at least a six-nucleotide match to both a V gene segment and a J gene segment. Rearrangements were called productive when the CDR3 lacked stop codons and stayed in frame with V and J; all others were non-productive. Following IMGT convention, CDR3 was defined as the stretch from the second conserved V-encoded cysteine to the conserved J-encoded phenylalanine. Sequences without an unambiguous match to a single V gene segment were excluded from the earlier analysis of about 640 of the donors. In an earlier analysis of some 590 of the donors, a V segment was called functional when productive rearrangements were above 56.7%, and segregating when the standard deviation between donors exceeded 5%. A statistical classification framework was developed to diagnose cytomegalovirus status using the catalog of TCR beta chain sequences. V and J gene assignment, in a later analysis, came from comparing TCR nucleotide sequences with IMGT/GENE-DB human TR gene sequences. The TCRdist pipeline was used in a later analysis to assign CDR3 sequences and most-parsimonious VDJ recombination scenarios. In a later analysis, every TCR beta chain was defined by the combination of its CDR3 amino acid sequence and its V-gene family, and reads without a unique V-gene family were dropped. As a way to deal with suspected cross-contamination and a sequencing artifact, a later analysis dropped 450 to 600 nucleotide sequences that were highly shared and had low generation probability. For each public chain, a later analysis derived a clonal expansion index from normalized ranks of inferred template counts within each repertoire. A later analysis computed generation probabilities with a VDJ recombination model fitted to out-of-frame rearrangements, and checked the results against IGoR. Hypergeometric tests were used in a later analysis to score TCR-TCR, TCR-HLA and TCR-CMV co-occurrence, with a repertoire-size bias correction applied to the TCR pairs. To estimate false discovery rates, a later analysis permuted the HLA or CMV assignments 20 times. In a later analysis, co-occurring TCRs were grouped using DBSCAN, with TCRdist sequence similarity added in when clustering inside HLA-allele-positive subsets. Repertoires with fewer than 30,000 or more than 120,000 public chains were left out of co-occurrence clustering, as were four to six repertoires with anomalous nucleotide sharing. Imported from immuneACCESS, the table was reduced by TCRdb to in-frame sequences with V and J called. These copies leave out some clones; in studies compared against another copy, an unresolved V gene accounts for under half, and the cause of the remainder is not known. The V and J calls and clone size were taken over from that table, and D and trimming were inferred from the DNA. For this sample there are 120,000 to 150,000 clones; around 72% appear just once. Approximately 2.1% of the sample is taken by the ten largest.

The cohort consisted of some 670 healthy bone marrow donors. At the time of sampling, every cohort member was nominally healthy, though immune exposures that went unrecorded were likely present. The donor was CMV seronegative and was included in the group of approximately 350 seronegative cohort members. A peripheral blood sample was collected from each donor, and TCR beta sequencing was performed on peripheral blood mononuclear cells. Genomic DNA extraction from the blood cell samples was performed with the Qiagen DNeasy Blood Extraction Kit. Recombination linked TRBV6-4 to TRBJ2-3, with 7 bases matching TRBD2. The TCR sequence derives from a man in his forties or fifties in good health and CMV-seronegative. The sample was PBMCs. The DNA is as follows: TGTGCCAGCAGTGACTCGCCGAGCGGGGTCGCAGATACGCAGTATTTT. It is translated as CASSDSPSGVADTQYF.